The 6 T cell receptor beta chains below come from one sample, sequenced in a study of blood T cell repertoires in COVID-19. Method: immunoSEQ multiplex PCR; TCRdb's copy keeps in-frame clones and lacks some. The sample lists about 150,000 clones, approximately 82% occurring once. Sequences were obtained from peripheral blood. These receptor sequences come from a woman aged 45-65 years with acute or convalescent COVID-19.

This clone has a handful of counts. This sample includes further DNA sequences coding for the same CDR3. The V and J genes are TRBV19 and TRBJ1-5; D not resolved. Germline CDR1 reads LNHDA; CDR2 reads SQIVND (reference sequence). V was cut by 3 bases and J by 7 bases, with 10 bases left in between. The CDR3 runs to 13 residues. The CDR3 sequence is CASSMEGNQPQHF. The CDR3 DNA sequence: TGTGCCAGTAGTATGGAGGGAAACCAGCCCCAGCATTTT.

The chain has TRBV21-1 and TRBJ1-1; the tabulated D call, TRBD1, remains unverified against the DNA. TRBV21-1 represents a pseudogene. The CDR3 covers 17 residues. CDR3 residues: CASSHYSGTGPNTEAFF. The CDR3 nucleotides are TGTGCCAGCAGCCACTACTCCGGGACAGGGCCGAACACTGAAGCTTTCTTT.

Here the CDR3 DNA reads TGTGCCAGCAGAGGGACTAGCGGGAGCGGGGAGCAGTACTTC. It specifies CASRGTSGSGEQYF. The rearrangement links TRBV3-1 (or the pseudogene TRBV3-2) to TRBJ2-7, with 14 positions matching TRBD2. The germline V gene has CDR1 LGHDT and CDR2 YNNKEL (reference sequence). J was trimmed by 7 bases and V by 6 bases; bases with no gene match: 5. The CDR3 is 14 residues long.

V and J are TRBV4-3 and TRBJ1-2; D remains ambiguous. The CDR3 extends over 14 amino acids. Between the trimmed V and J ends, which lost 2 bases and 4 bases, there was a span of 11 bases. In germline, CDR1 is LGHNA, CDR2 YSLEER. Here the CDR3 DNA reads TGCGCCAGCAGCCAACGAGCCGGGGTCTATGGCTACACCTTC. It encodes CASSQRAGVYGYTF.

This chain joins TRBV7-9 and TRBJ1-2, with 8 bases lining up with TRBD1. The CDR3 covers 13 residues. V lost 5 bases, J lost 4 bases, and 3 bases stayed unmatched. Germline V CDR1 and CDR2: SEHNR, FQNEAQ (reference sequence). In nucleotides, the CDR3 is TGTGCCAGCAGCCCGGGACAGGCCTATGGCTACACCTTC. It encodes CASSPGQAYGYTF.

Only a few counts were recorded for this clone. The J gene is TRBJ2-1, the V gene TRBV10-3, with D maybe TRBD2 (5 bases). This CDR3 comprises 12 residues. Germline CDR1 reads ENHRY; CDR2 reads SYGVKD. V was trimmed by 3 bases and J by 6 bases, leaving 6 bases between them. CDR3 sequence: CAISDGVNEQFF. The CDR3 nucleotides are TGTGCCATCAGTGACGGGGTCAATGAGCAGTTCTTC.